This passage covers 19 T cell receptor beta chains from one sample sequenced in a study of chemoradiotherapy in HPV16-positive cancers. Assay: immunoSEQ multiplex PCR; the TCRdb copy retains only in-frame clones and omits some. The sample yields hundreds of clones, about 92% seen once. Material: tumor tissue, obtained from a patient who underwent chemoradiotherapy. Receptor source: a human donor with HPV-associated anogenital cancer.

The chain uses TRBV28 and TRBJ1-2, with TRBD1 matching over 7 bases. Trimming removed 4 bases from V and 11 bases from J; junction bases left unmatched: 7. This CDR3 has 12 residues. Germline values: CDR1 MDHEN, CDR2 SYDVKM. CDR3 region: CASSSGTDIYTF. The CDR3 nucleotides are TGTGCCAGCAGTTCCGGGACAGATATTTACACCTTC.

The chain recombines TRBV14 with TRBJ2-7; 8 nucleotides match TRBD1. Germline CDR1 is SGHDN and CDR2 is FVKESK. CDR3 length: 17 residues. V was pared by 1 base and J by 0 bases, with 8 bases of the junction left unmatched. CDR3 amino acids: CASSQGNPGQVSYEQYF. The CDR3 DNA reads as TGTGCCAGCAGCCAAGGAAATCCGGGACAGGTCTCCTACGAGCAGTACTTC.

CDR3 loop: CASSEWPPHNEQFF. CDR3 sequence (DNA): TGTGCCAGCAGTGAATGGCCCCCCCACAATGAGCAGTTCTTC. The chain links TRBV6-1 to TRBJ2-1; D remains unclear. Between the trimmed V and J ends, which lost 2 bases and 5 bases, there was a span of 10 bases. The CDR3 is 14 residues long. Germline lookup yields CDR1 MNHNS and CDR2 SASEGT.

The genes are TRBV5-1 and TRBJ1-1; TRBD1 matches at 7 bases. CDR3 length equals 16 residues. Germline CDR1 is SGHRS and CDR2 is YFSETQ. V trimming: 0 bases; J trimming: 1 base; junction bases outside the gene matches: 6. This CDR3 is CASSLGGTAPNTEAFF. The CDR3 DNA is TGCGCCAGCAGCTTGGGGGGGACAGCCCCGAACACTGAAGCTTTCTTT.

This rearrangement joins TRBV5-1 to TRBJ1-1, with 8 positions matching TRBD1. The germline CDR1 and CDR2 sequences are SGHRS and YFSETQ. V was clipped by 3 bases and J by 5 bases; unmatched bases: 6. This CDR3 spans 14 amino acids. CDR3 sequence (DNA): TGCGCCAGCAGCTCTTCCAGGGGGCAGACTGAAGCTTTCTTT. Translation gives CASSSSRGQTEAFF.

The V and J genes are TRBV6-1 and TRBJ1-2; 11 bases are shared with TRBD1. CDR1 MNHNS and CDR2 SASEGT come from the germline V gene. CDR3 size: 14 residues. V shed 4 bases, J shed 8 bases, and the junction held 6 bases outside the gene matches. CDR3 sequence (DNA): TGTGCCAGCAGTGGATGGGGACAGGGGGGCGGCTACACCTTC. It translates to CASSGWGQGGGYTF.

The chain employs TRBV27 and TRBJ2-3, with 7 bases identical to TRBD2. Trimming at V came to 5 bases and at J to 4 bases, leaving 12 bases not matched to a gene. This CDR3 is built from 16 residues. Germline values: CDR1 MNHEY, CDR2 SMNVEV (reference sequence). The DNA for the CDR3 is TGTGCCAGCAGTGGCAGGCTAGCGGTATCGGCAGATACGCAGTATTTT. Protein: CASSGRLAVSADTQYF.

The V call is TRBV9, the J call TRBJ1-2; unclear D gene. The CDR3 is made up of 18 amino acids. V was trimmed by 0 bases and J by 0 bases, leaving 18 bases between them. Germline assignment: CDR1 SGDLS and CDR2 YYNGEE. Here the CDR3 DNA reads TGTGCCAGCAGCGTAGCTACGGGAATCGCGGGAGCTAACTATGGCTACACCTTC. It is translated as CASSVATGIAGANYGYTF.

This clone turned up a few times. The J gene is TRBJ1-1, the V gene TRBV28; no clear D. There are 13 residues in the CDR3. CDR1 and CDR2 from the germline V gene are MDHEN and SYDVKM. The ends were cut back, 9 bases at V and 1 base at J, with 12 bases in the middle. The CDR3 nucleotides read TGTGCCAGTTTACAGTATCCGAACACTGAAGCTTTCTTT. Translation: CASLQYPNTEAFF.

The gene calls are TRBV18 and TRBJ1-1; D not resolved. Germline CDR1 is KGHSH and CDR2 is LQKENI. V lost 6 bases and J lost 1, with 9 bases in between. The CDR3 covers 13 residues. CDR3 nucleotides: TGTGCCAGCTCTCCAGAAAAGAACACTGAAGCTTTCTTT. This sequence encodes CASSPEKNTEAFF.

The chain carries TRBV6-4 and TRBJ2-6; 7 bases line up with TRBD1. This CDR3 spans 15 amino acids. Trimming at V came to 5 bases and at J to 4 bases, leaving 5 bases not matched to a gene. Germline V gene data show CDR1 as MRHNA and CDR2 as SNTAGT. CDR3 bases: TGTGCCAGCAGTCCACAGGGGTCAGGGGCCAACGTCCTGACTTTC. Translation: CASSPQGSGANVLTF.

This sequence joins TRBV11-2 and TRBJ1-2; TRBD1 aligns across 8 bases. From germline, CDR1 is SGHAT and CDR2 FQNNGV. The length of the CDR3 is 18 residues. Trimming cost V 8 bases and J 1 base; bases outside gene matches: 18. The CDR3 nucleotides are TGTGCCAGCGGAGGATTTGAGATGACAGGGGTCGATAACTATGGCTACACCTTC. Amino acids: CASGGFEMTGVDNYGYTF.

This clone has just one count. This chain uses TRBV14 with TRBJ1-1; D uncertain. V was trimmed by 1 base and J by 7 bases, leaving 13 bases between them. Germline CDR1 SGHDN, CDR2 FVKESK. The CDR3 has 14 amino acids. Written as DNA, the CDR3 is TGTGCCAGCAGCCAAGCTCCGAGAGGAGGTGAAGCTTTCTTT. This sequence encodes CASSQAPRGGEAFF.

A single count supports this clone. This rearrangement joins TRBV28 to TRBJ2-7; 7 bases fit TRBD1. V dropped 3 bases and J dropped 2; count of bases not matched to a gene: 7. This CDR3 comprises 15 residues. The germline V gene has CDR1 MDHEN and CDR2 SYDVKM. The CDR3 DNA sequence: TGTGCCAGCAGTTTCCCCCTGCAGGGGGCCTACGAGCAGTACTTC. Translated: CASSFPLQGAYEQYF.

In this sample, this clone turned up a few times. The chain joins TRBV6-5 to TRBJ2-1, with a tentative D call TRBD2 (6 bases). Germline V gives CDR1 MNHEY, CDR2 SVGAGI. The V end was cut by 4 bases, the J end by 6 bases, with 10 bases between. There are 13 residues in the CDR3. CDR3 DNA: TGTGCCAGCAGTTTGTTGGGAGGCAATGAGCAGTTCTTC. It yields the protein CASSLLGGNEQFF.

The chain employs TRBV5-1 and TRBJ1-2, with D perhaps TRBD1 (6 bases). The CDR3 loop spans 15 amino acids. V lost 4 bases and J lost 2, with 15 bases in between. CDR1 and CDR2 from the germline V gene are SGHRS and YFSETQ. CDR3 region: CASSTTGSGNYGYTF. In DNA form, the CDR3 reads TGCGCCAGCAGCACAACAGGGTCCGGGAACTATGGCTACACCTTC.

The J gene is TRBJ1-4, the V gene TRBV7-9; 12 bases match TRBD1. The junction had 8 bases not matched to a gene; V was cut back by 5 bases and J by 7 bases. The CDR3 runs to 16 residues. Germline-derived CDR1 and CDR2 are SEHNR and FQNEAQ (reference sequence). DNA of the CDR3: TGTGCCAGCAGCAAAGGGACAGGGGGCGGGAGTGAAAAACTGTTTTTT. It codes for CASSKGTGGGSEKLFF.

The chain couples TRBV5-1 to TRBJ2-2; D not certain. V was pared by 2 bases and J by 9 bases, with 17 bases between. Germline lookup yields CDR1 SGHRS and CDR2 YFSETQ. The CDR3 runs 15 residues. The CDR3 region is CASSFFGIQARELFF. In DNA form, the CDR3 reads TGCGCCAGCAGCTTCTTCGGTATTCAGGCCAGGGAGCTGTTTTTT.

The chain carries TRBV6-1 and TRBJ2-6; 7 bases agree with TRBD1. In germline, CDR1 is MNHNS, CDR2 SASEGT. After removal of 3 bases from V and 2 bases from J, the junction contained 1 base not matched to a gene. The CDR3 length is 15 residues. CDR3 nucleotides: TGTGCCAGCAGTGACCAGGGGGCTGGGGCCAACGTCCTGACTTTC. Protein sequence: CASSDQGAGANVLTF.